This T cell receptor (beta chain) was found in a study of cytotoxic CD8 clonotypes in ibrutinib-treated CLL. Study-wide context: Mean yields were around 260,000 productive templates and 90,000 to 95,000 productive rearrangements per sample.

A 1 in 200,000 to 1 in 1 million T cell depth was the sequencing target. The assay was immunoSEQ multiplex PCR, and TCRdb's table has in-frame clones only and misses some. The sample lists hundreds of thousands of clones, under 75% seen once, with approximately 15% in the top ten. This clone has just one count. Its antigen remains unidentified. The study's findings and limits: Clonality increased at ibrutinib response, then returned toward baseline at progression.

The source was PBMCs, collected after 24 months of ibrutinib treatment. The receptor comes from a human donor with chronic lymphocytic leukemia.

CDR3 amino acids: CASSLTGHFGELFF. As DNA, the CDR3 is TGTGCCAGCAGCTTAACCGGCCACTTCGGGGAGCTGTTTTTT. The rearrangement joins TRBV7-2 to TRBJ2-2, with no clear D. Germline-derived CDR1 and CDR2 are SGHTA and FQGNSA. Between the trimmed V and J ends, which lost 2 bases and 7 bases, there was a span of 11 bases. The CDR3 loop spans 14 amino acids.